The 22 T cell receptor beta chains presented below share a single source sample, sequenced in a study of graft-versus-host responses after intestinal transplantation. No antigen is known for these receptors. Repertoires were generated with immunoSEQ multiplex PCR, while TCRdb's copy carries only in-frame clones and drops some. The sample records roughly 80,000 clones, around 90% being singletons. The sample consisted of unstimulated CD8+ T cells sorted from spleen or lymph node cells, taken before transplant. These receptors were obtained from a human donor who was the organ donor for an intestinal transplant.

This chain uses TRBV5-1 with TRBJ2-3; 15 bases map to TRBD2. The CDR3 extends over 19 amino acids. Germline CDR1 is SGHRS and CDR2 is YFSETQ. V trimming: 2 bases; J trimming: 0 bases; junction bases outside the gene matches: 7. The CDR3 bases are TGCGCCAGCAGCTTCACGGGACTAGCGGGGGGAACTAGCACAGATACGCAGTATTTT. Residues: CASSFTGLAGGTSTDTQYF.

The CDR3 bases are TGCGCCAGCAGTCAGATGGCGGGCACCGGGGAGCTGTTTTTT. Its protein is CASSQMAGTGELFF. This rearrangement joins TRBV10-1 to TRBJ2-2; possibly TRBD2 for D (5 bases). Germline-derived CDR1 and CDR2 are WNHNN and SYGVQD (reference sequence). V was pared by 5 bases and J by 4 bases, with 11 bases between. The CDR3 consists of 14 residues.

Comment on this clone: The sample carries other DNA sequences with the same CDR3. The genes are TRBV20-1 and TRBJ2-7; 7 nucleotides line up with TRBD1. The CDR3 runs to 11 residues. V was clipped by 6 bases and J by 3 bases; unmatched bases: 2. Germline lookup yields CDR1 DFQATT and CDR2 SNEGSKA (reference sequence). For the CDR3, the DNA is TGCAGTGCCAGACAGGGCTACGAGCAGTACTTC. It yields the protein CSARQGYEQYF.

The chain has TRBV4-1 and TRBJ1-5, with unresolved D. With 3 bases removed from V and 9 bases from J, the gap between germline ends came to 9 bases. The CDR3 length is 12 residues. Germline values: CDR1 MGHRA, CDR2 YSYEKL. CDR3 coding DNA: TGCGCCAGCAGCCACCTACTGGGGCCCCAGCATTTT. Its translation: CASSHLLGPQHF.

This sequence joins TRBV6-6 and TRBJ1-1, with a tentative D call TRBD1 (6 bases). This CDR3 is 13 amino acids long. V was pared by 1 base and J by 3 bases, with 6 bases between. Looked up from germline, CDR1 is MNHNY and CDR2 is SVGAGI (reference sequence). The CDR3 is CASSYYRDTEAFF. The CDR3 DNA reads TGTGCCAGCAGTTACTACAGGGACACTGAAGCTTTCTTT.

The chain couples TRBV19 to TRBJ2-3; a possible D gene is TRBD1 (5 bases). The CDR3 consists of 16 residues. Trimming removed 5 bases at V and 4 bases at J, with 19 bases between. CDR1 is LNHDA, CDR2 SQIVND, per germline (reference sequence). The CDR3 nucleotides read TGTGCCAGTAGTTTCCGACAGTCCTACCCACCAGATACGCAGTATTTT. It codes for CASSFRQSYPPDTQYF. The full variable domain, rest sourced from reference TRBV19 and TRBJ2-3, is DGGITQSPKYLFRKEGQNVTLSCEQNLNHDAMYWYRQDPGQGLRLIYYSQIVNDFQKGDIAEGYSVSREKKESFPLTVTSAQKNPTAFYLCASSFRQSYPPDTQYFGPGTRLTVL.

The chain employs TRBV5-4 and TRBJ1-6; 8 bases align to TRBD1. Per germline, CDR1 SGHNT and CDR2 YYREEE (reference sequence). With 1 base clipped from V and 3 bases from J, the junction kept 3 bases outside the gene matches. This CDR3 contains 16 residues. CDR3 bases: TGTGCCAGCAGCTTGAGACAGGGGAACTATAATTCACCCCTCCACTTT. Translation gives CASSLRQGNYNSPLHF. The full variable domain, rest sourced from reference TRBV5-4 and TRBJ1-6, is ETGVTQSPTHLIKTRGQQVTLRCSSQSGHNTVSWYQQALGQGPQFIFQYYREEENGRGNFPPRFSGLQFPNYSSELNVNALELDDSALYLCASSLRQGNYNSPLHFGNGTRLTVT.

The rearrangement uses TRBV30 and TRBJ2-6; TRBD1 matches at 7 bases. CDR1 is GTSNPN and CDR2 is SVGIG in the germline V gene (reference sequence). The CDR3 covers 10 residues. J lost 19 bases, V lost 5 bases, and 8 bases had no gene match. The CDR3 bases are TGTGCCTGGGGGACAGCCGGTTTAACTTTC. Translation gives CAWGTAGLTF. Full variable domain (outside the CDR3, taken from reference TRBV30 and TRBJ2-6): SQTIHQWPATLVQPVGSPLSLECTVEGTSNPNLYWYRQAAGRGLQLLFYSVGIGQISSEVPQNLSASRPQDRQFILSSKKLLLSDSGFYLCAWGTAGLTFGAGSRLTVL.

The genes are TRBV5-1 and TRBJ2-1; D call uncertain. Germline V gives CDR1 SGHRS, CDR2 YFSETQ. There are 14 residues in the CDR3. Trimming removed 0 bases from V and 6 bases from J, with 10 bases in between. As DNA, the CDR3 is TGCGCCAGCAGCTTGGAGGGTACCCTCAATGAGCAGTTCTTC. It yields the protein CASSLEGTLNEQFF. Combining the CDR3 with reference TRBV5-1 and TRBJ2-1 gives the whole variable domain KAGVTQTPRYLIKTRGQQVTLSCSPISGHRSVSWYQQTPGQGLQFLFEYFSETQRNKGNFPGRFSGRQFSNSRSEMNVSTLELGDSALYLCASSLEGTLNEQFFGPGTRLTVL.

The rearrangement joins TRBV7-3 to TRBJ1-1; D not resolved. V was shortened by 2 bases and J by 5 bases, with 9 bases between the two germline ends. The CDR3 sequence is 13 residues long. Germline loops: CDR1 SGHTA, CDR2 FQGTGA. The CDR3 region is CASSLEGGTEAFF. The CDR3 bases are TGTGCCAGCAGCTTAGAGGGCGGGACTGAAGCTTTCTTT.

The rearrangement links TRBV5-1 to TRBJ2-1, with a possible D match to TRBD2 (5 bases). Trimming left V 2 bases short and J 9 bases short, with 30 bases between. The CDR3 runs to 19 residues. CDR1 is SGHRS and CDR2 is YFSETQ in the germline V gene. CDR3 in DNA: TGCGCCAGCAGCTTAATAACAACCGGACTGATCCAATGGGGAATTGAGCAGTTCTTC. Translating it yields CASSLITTGLIQWGIEQFF.

This chain links TRBV28 with TRBJ2-7; D remains unclear. The V end was cut by 5 bases, the J end by 3 bases, with 8 bases between. From germline, CDR1 is MDHEN and CDR2 SYDVKM. The CDR3 spans 12 residues. CDR3 region: CASSRPSYEQYF. CDR3 DNA sequence: TGTGCCAGCAGTCGCCCGAGCTACGAGCAGTACTTC.

V gene TRBV7-7 combines with J gene TRBJ2-5; D call uncertain. V was shortened by 1 base and J by 1 base, with 10 bases between the two germline ends. This CDR3 has 15 amino acids. The V gene's germline CDR1 is SSHAT and CDR2 FNYEAQ (reference sequence). Written as DNA, the CDR3 is TGTGCCAGCAGCTTAGGCGCTGCCCGCCAAGAGACCCAGTACTTC. Protein sequence: CASSLGAARQETQYF.

As regards this clone: Being one base from a much bigger clone, this may be a read error. The chain employs TRBV6-9 and TRBJ2-2; 7 bases map to TRBD1. CDR1 is MNHGY, CDR2 SVAAGI, per germline. The CDR3 loop spans 13 amino acids. Trimming took 5 bases from V and 3 from J; bases not matched to a gene: 0. The CDR3 DNA reads TGTGCCAGCAGTGACAGGGACACCGGGGAGCTGTTTTTT. Translating gives CASSDRDTGELFF.

The chain combines TRBV15 with TRBJ2-4; D gene uncertain. Between the trimmed V and J ends, which lost 9 bases and 0 bases, there was a span of 3 bases. There are 11 residues in the CDR3. The germline V gene encodes CDR1 LNHNV and CDR2 YYDKDF (reference sequence). The CDR3 here is CATLAKNIQYF. For the CDR3, the DNA is TGTGCCACGCTAGCCAAAAACATTCAGTACTTC.

This clone was detected only once. The gene calls are TRBV4-2 and TRBJ1-1; D gene uncertain. CDR3 length: 13 residues. Trimming cost V 1 base and J 5 bases, with 8 bases left between them. Looked up from germline, CDR1 is LGHNA and CDR2 is YNFKEQ. The CDR3 bases are TGTGCCAGCAGCCAAGTGCAGCCAACTGAAGCTTTCTTT. Amino acids: CASSQVQPTEAFF.

This chain uses TRBV6-1 with TRBJ2-7; no clear D. Trimming left V 8 bases short and J 5 bases short, with 19 bases between. Germline V gene lookup returns CDR1 MNHNS and CDR2 SASEGT. The CDR3 length is 14 residues. Here the CDR3 DNA reads TGTGCCAGCGGATATACCTATACAACGGACGAGCAGTACTTC. Its protein is CASGYTYTTDEQYF.

The chain has TRBV5-1 and TRBJ1-2; 9 nucleotides agree with TRBD1. The ends lost 0 bases at V and 8 bases at J; junction bases unmatched: 5. The CDR3 spans 14 residues. Germline V gives CDR1 SGHRS, CDR2 YFSETQ. Written as DNA, the CDR3 is TGCGCCAGCAGCTTGGGAGGGACAGGGTACGGCTACACCTTC. This encodes CASSLGGTGYGYTF.

This sequence joins TRBV2 and TRBJ2-7; D ambiguous. This CDR3 comprises 10 residues. Trimming cost V 6 bases and J 7 bases, with 7 bases left between them. The germline CDR1 and CDR2 sequences are SNHLY and FYNNEI. The CDR3 nucleotides read TGTGCCAGCAGCTTAGGGGAGCAGTACTTC. The encoded protein is CASSLGEQYF.

The chain is built from TRBV28 and TRBJ1-4, with D perhaps TRBD1 (5 bases). This CDR3 is 14 amino acids long. Germline V CDR1 and CDR2: MDHEN, SYDVKM. With 2 bases removed from V and 6 bases from J, the gap between germline ends came to 10 bases. The chain's CDR3 is CASSLAGYDEKLFF. The CDR3 DNA sequence: TGTGCCAGCAGTTTAGCAGGGTATGATGAAAAACTGTTTTTT.

In this sample, this clone turned up once. The chain uses TRBV15 and TRBJ1-4; D unclear. Trimming stripped 4 bases from V and 7 bases from J, with 10 bases between. This CDR3 contains 13 residues. Germline V lookup: CDR1 LNHNV, CDR2 YYDKDF (reference sequence). CDR3: CATSTPQGEKLFF. CDR3 DNA sequence: TGTGCCACCAGCACACCCCAAGGTGAAAAACTGTTTTTT.

This rearrangement joins TRBV4-1 to TRBJ1-2; the D gene is possibly TRBD1 (6 bases). Trimming removed 2 bases at V and 6 bases at J, with 13 bases between. CDR1 is MGHRA and CDR2 is YSYEKL in the germline V gene. This CDR3 has 14 residues. CDR3: CASSQRGEYNGYTF. The CDR3, as DNA: TGCGCCAGCAGCCAAAGGGGGGAGTATAATGGCTACACCTTC.